The entry below gives a single T cell receptor (beta chain) sequence along with its context. The ends lost 6 bases at V and 3 bases at J; junction bases unmatched: 7. The germline CDR1 and CDR2 sequences are SGDLS and YYNGEE. CDR3 size: 14 residues. This record belongs to a study of blood T cell repertoires in COVID-19. Clinical history as reported by participants underpinned cohort assignment. Symptom resolution, clearance, or two negative PCRs marked donors in Cohort 3 as recovered. Assay used: immunoSEQ multiplex PCR; TCRdb lists only in-frame clones, some missing. Of 250,000 to 300,000 clones in the sample, 88% were seen once.

The TCR sequence derives from a woman aged 30 to 39 who had recovered from COVID-19. Source material: PBMCs or T cells enriched from blood (not recorded which). The chain carries TRBV9 and TRBJ1-1; TRBD1 matches 8 bases. Here the CDR3 reads CASTKTGADTEAFF. DNA of the CDR3: TGTGCCAGCACCAAGACAGGGGCCGACACTGAAGCTTTCTTT.